This TCR beta chain was recorded in a study of blood T cell repertoires in COVID-19. Across the study: The cDNA or gDNA used as material had been derived from T cells, B-cell-depleted T cells, or PBMCs.

Under the authors' procedure: Cell counts per sample came from amplifying reference gene primers. Measured with immunoSEQ multiplex PCR; TCRdb has only the in-frame clones, and not every one. V and J calls and clone size are as listed in that table; D and trimming were resolved from the DNA. The sample yields approximately 250,000 clones, around 83% seen once. The receptor comes from a man between 35 and 55 years old with acute or convalescent COVID-19. Sequencing input: peripheral blood.

The DNA for the CDR3 is TGTGCCAGCAGCCGCCCCGGGACAGGACGATCCTATGGCTACACCTTC. Translated: CASSRPGTGRSYGYTF. The rearrangement uses TRBV11-2 and TRBJ1-2; 8 bases agree with TRBD1. The CDR3 is 16 residues long. J was trimmed by 4 bases and V by 5 bases; bases with no gene match: 12. Germline CDR1 SGHAT, CDR2 FQNNGV.